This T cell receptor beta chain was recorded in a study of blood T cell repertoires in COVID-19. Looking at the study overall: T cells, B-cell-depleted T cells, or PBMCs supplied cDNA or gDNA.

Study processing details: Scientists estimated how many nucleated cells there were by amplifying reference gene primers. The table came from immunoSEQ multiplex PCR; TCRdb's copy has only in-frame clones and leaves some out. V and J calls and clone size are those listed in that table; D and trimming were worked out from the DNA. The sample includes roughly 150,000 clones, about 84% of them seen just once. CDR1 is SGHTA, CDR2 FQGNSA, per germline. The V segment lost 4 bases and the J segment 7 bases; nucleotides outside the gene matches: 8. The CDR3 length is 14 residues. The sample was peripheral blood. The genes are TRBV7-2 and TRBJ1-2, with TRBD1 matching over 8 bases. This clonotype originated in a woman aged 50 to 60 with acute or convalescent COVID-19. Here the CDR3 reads CASSSRRGTGGYTF. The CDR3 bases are TGTGCCAGCAGCTCGAGACGGGGGACAGGTGGCTACACCTTC.